This T cell receptor beta chain was obtained from a study of T cell clonality in common variable immunodeficiency. General study results and limits: What drives increased CVID clonality needs T cell subpopulation sequencing. Compared with controls, CVID subjects had fewer shared TCRbeta clones. Repertoire-complication correlations in CVID were limited by patient heterogeneity.

This clone was detected many times. Its target is unknown. The assay was immunoSEQ multiplex PCR, and TCRdb's table has in-frame clones only and misses some. The sample was found to contain tens of thousands of clones, and every one recurs. Heparinized whole blood, roughly 4.5 to 9 ml, came from each donor. The material sequenced was peripheral blood mononuclear cells. The sequence was obtained from a person aged 18 to 70 in good health.

This CDR3 reads CASSEGLAPNYGYTF. Incomplete CDR3 DNA: TGTGCCAGCAGTGAGGGGCTGGCCCCCAACTATGGC. The gene calls are TRBV6-1 and TRBJ1-2; D is perhaps TRBD1 (5 bases). The read gets to within 3 residues of the CDR3 end, and the germline J gene fills in the rest. Germline V gene data show CDR1 as MNHNS and CDR2 as SASEGT. There are 15 residues in the CDR3. V lost 3 bases, J lost 2 bases, and 13 bases lay in between.